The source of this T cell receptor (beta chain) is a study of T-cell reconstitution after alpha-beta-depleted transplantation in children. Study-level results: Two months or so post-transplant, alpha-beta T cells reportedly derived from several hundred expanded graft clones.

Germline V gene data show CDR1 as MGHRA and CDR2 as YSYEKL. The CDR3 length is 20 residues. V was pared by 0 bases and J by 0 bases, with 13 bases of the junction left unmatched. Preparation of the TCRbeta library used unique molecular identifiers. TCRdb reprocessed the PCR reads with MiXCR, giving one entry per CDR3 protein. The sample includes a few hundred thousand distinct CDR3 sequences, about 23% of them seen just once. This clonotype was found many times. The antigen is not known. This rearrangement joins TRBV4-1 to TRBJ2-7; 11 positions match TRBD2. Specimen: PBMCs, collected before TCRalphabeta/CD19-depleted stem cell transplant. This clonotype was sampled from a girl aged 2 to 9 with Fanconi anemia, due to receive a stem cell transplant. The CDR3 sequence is CASSQESGGLAGGFSYEQYF. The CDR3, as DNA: TGCGCCAGCAGCCAAGAGTCCGGGGGCCTAGCGGGAGGTTTCTCCTACGAGCAGTACTTC.